The rows below give T cell receptor beta chains drawn from one sample of a study of early T cells in non-severe SARS-CoV-2 infection. From the 5' RACE reads, TCRdb called clonotypes with MiXCR, one entry per CDR3 protein. The table lists around 80,000 distinct CDR3 sequences, 10% to 12% of them singletons. Sample: whole blood, taken at baseline. The receptors were sampled from an adult who was a healthcare worker with PCR-confirmed SARS-CoV-2 infection or an uninfected control (not recorded which). Both conserved end residues are part of each CDR3. D genes are given only for firm matches. Clone size is not always given. Where it is, it says once, few, many or a class for expanded clones.

size: few
D: -
J: TRBJ1-1
V: TRBV12-3/TRBV12-4
CDR3: CASRAGIMNTEAFF
DNA: TGTGCCAGCCGCGCAGGAATCATGAACACTGAAGCTTTCTTT

size: many
D: -
J: TRBJ2-3
V: TRBV18
CDR3: CASSPRDRTTDTQYF
DNA: TGTGCCAGCTCACCAAGGGACCGCACCACAGATACGCAGTATTTT

size: many
D: -
J: TRBJ2-1
V: TRBV3-1
CDR3: CASRQFRDTPYNEQFF
DNA: TGTGCCAGCAGACAATTCCGGGACACCCCCTACAATGAGCAGTTCTTC

size: many
D: -
J: TRBJ2-5
V: TRBV6-5
CDR3: CTSSPGVETQYF
DNA: TGTACCAGCTCACCGGGGGTCGAGACCCAGTACTTC

size: once
D: -
J: TRBJ1-1
V: TRBV10-2
CDR3: CASSEATEAFF
DNA: TGCGCCAGCAGTGAGGCGACAGAAGCTTTCTTT

size: many
D: -
J: TRBJ1-1
V: TRBV6-1
CDR3: CASSEKTNTEAFF
DNA: TGTGCCAGCAGTGAAAAGACAAACACTGAAGCTTTCTTT

size: many
D: -
J: TRBJ2-3
V: TRBV7-8
CDR3: CASSLESPDTQYF
DNA: TGTGCCAGCAGCTTAGAGAGCCCAGATACGCAGTATTTT

size: few
D: -
J: TRBJ1-3
V: TRBV29-1
CDR3: CSVGAGPFNGNTIYF
DNA: TGCAGCGTTGGTGCCGGGCCCTTTAATGGAAACACCATATATTTT

size: many
D: TRBD1
J: TRBJ1-3
V: TRBV6-5
CDR3: CASSSTWDSSFNTIYF
DNA: TGTGCCAGCAGCAGTACTTGGGACAGTTCCTTTAACACCATATATTTT

size: many
D: -
J: TRBJ1-1
V: TRBV29-1
CDR3: CSVQIPGQEAFF
DNA: TGCAGCGTCCAAATCCCAGGACAGGAAGCTTTCTTT

size: many
D: -
J: TRBJ1-1
V: TRBV29-1
CDR3: CSVDARGGTEAFF
DNA: TGCAGCGTTGACGCCAGGGGAGGGACTGAAGCTTTCTTT

size: -
D: -
J: TRBJ1-2
V: TRBV7-9
CDR3: CASSPRTAYGYTF
DNA: TGTGCCAGCAGCCCCCGGACGGCCTATGGCTACACCTTC

size: -
D: -
J: TRBJ1-2
V: TRBV28
CDR3: CASRVADSSNYGYTF
DNA: TGTGCCAGCAGGGTTGCTGACAGTTCTAACTATGGCTACACCTTC

size: many
D: -
J: TRBJ1-1
V: TRBV30
CDR3: CAWSRNTEAFF
DNA: TGTGCCTGGAGCAGGAACACTGAAGCTTTCTTT

size: once
D: -
J: TRBJ2-5
V: TRBV7-6
CDR3: CASSLARGPETRYF
DNA: TGTGCCAGCAGCTTAGCCCGGGGGCCGGAGACCCGGTACTTC

size: many
D: -
J: TRBJ2-6
V: TRBV5-1
CDR3: CASSYRLSGANVLTF
DNA: TGCGCCAGCAGCTACAGGCTCTCTGGGGCCAACGTCCTGACTTTC

size: few
D: -
J: TRBJ1-2
V: TRBV6-6
CDR3: CASRTYRVVSYTF
DNA: TGTGCCAGCAGAACCTACAGGGTTGTGAGCTACACCTTC

size: many
D: TRBD2
J: TRBJ2-3
V: TRBV9
CDR3: CASSDPLLAGLDTQYF
DNA: TGTGCCAGCAGCGATCCGTTACTAGCGGGCTTAGATACGCAGTATTTT

size: few
D: -
J: TRBJ1-1
V: TRBV20-1
CDR3: CSARDVDRINTEAFF
DNA: TGCAGTGCTAGAGACGTAGACAGGATTAACACTGAAGCTTTCTTT

size: many
D: -
J: TRBJ1-3
V: TRBV12-5
CDR3: CASGLVVADSGNTIYF
DNA: TGTGCTAGTGGTTTGGTAGTGGCAGACTCTGGAAACACCATATATTTT

size: many
D: TRBD1
J: TRBJ2-7
V: TRBV28
CDR3: CASSPAGTGNYEQYF
DNA: TGTGCCAGCAGTCCAGCCGGGACAGGGAATTACGAGCAGTACTTC

size: -
D: TRBD1
J: TRBJ1-4
V: TRBV5-4
CDR3: CASSLGQGVRNEKLFF
DNA: TGTGCCAGCAGCTTGGGACAGGGCGTCCGGAATGAAAAACTGTTTTTT

size: few
D: -
J: TRBJ2-1
V: TRBV20-1
CDR3: CSVHGTYNEQFF
DNA: TGCAGTGTCCACGGGACATACAATGAGCAGTTCTTC

size: few
D: -
J: TRBJ2-7
V: TRBV28
CDR3: CASSLPPPNEQYF
DNA: TGTGCCAGCAGTTTGCCACCCCCGAATGAGCAGTACTTC

size: -
D: -
J: TRBJ1-4
V: TRBV28
CDR3: CASSMNDGNEKLFF
DNA: TGTGCCAGCAGCATGAACGACGGTAATGAAAAACTGTTTTTT

size: -
D: TRBD2
J: TRBJ2-3
V: TRBV6-4
CDR3: CASSDSIGLGADTQYF
DNA: TGTGCCAGCAGTGACTCGATCGGACTAGGGGCAGATACGCAGTATTTT

size: many
D: TRBD1
J: TRBJ1-1
V: TRBV10-3
CDR3: CAIRGTGEDTEAFF
DNA: TGTGCCATCAGGGGGACAGGGGAGGACACTGAAGCTTTCTTT

size: -
D: -
J: TRBJ2-7
V: TRBV5-4
CDR3: CASSLKTDGDEQYF
DNA: TGTGCCAGCAGCTTAAAGACAGATGGGGACGAGCAGTACTTC

size: many
D: -
J: TRBJ2-7
V: TRBV6-5
CDR3: CASSPTRSRYEQYF
DNA: TGTGCCAGCAGCCCGACTAGATCCCGCTACGAGCAGTACTTC

size: many
D: -
J: TRBJ2-1
V: TRBV29-1
CDR3: CSVVKGTPHRSYNEQFF
DNA: TGCAGCGTTGTGAAGGGCACCCCGCACCGGTCCTACAATGAGCAGTTCTTC

size: -
D: TRBD1
J: TRBJ2-5
V: TRBV28
CDR3: CASTIQGFETQYF
DNA: TGTGCCAGCACCATACAGGGGTTTGAGACCCAGTACTTC

size: -
D: -
J: TRBJ2-7
V: TRBV28
CDR3: CASSQPFYEQYF
DNA: TGTGCCAGCAGTCAGCCGTTTTACGAGCAGTACTTC

size: few
D: -
J: TRBJ1-1
V: TRBV6-1
CDR3: CAISLRGNTEAFF
DNA: TGTGCCATCTCTCTGAGGGGTAACACTGAAGCTTTCTTT